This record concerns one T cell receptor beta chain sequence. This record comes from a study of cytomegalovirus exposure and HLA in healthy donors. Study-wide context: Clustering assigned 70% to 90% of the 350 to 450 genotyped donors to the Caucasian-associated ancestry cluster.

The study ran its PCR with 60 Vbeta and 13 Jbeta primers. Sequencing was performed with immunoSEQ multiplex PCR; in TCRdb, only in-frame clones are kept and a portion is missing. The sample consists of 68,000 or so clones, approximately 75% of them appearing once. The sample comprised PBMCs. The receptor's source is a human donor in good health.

The chain's CDR3 is CASGGQGRRAYYEQYF. The DNA of the CDR3 is TGCGCCAGCGGCGGACAGGGAAGAAGGGCATACTACGAGCAGTACTTC. The chain couples TRBV5-1 to TRBJ2-7; the match to TRBD1 covers 8 bases. The junction had 15 bases not matched to a gene; V was cut back by 7 bases and J by 3 bases. There are 16 residues in the CDR3. CDR1 and CDR2 (germline): SGHRS, YFSETQ.